Listed below are T cell receptor beta chains from one sample, sequenced in a study of shared clonotypes between healthy human individuals. Sequencing used immunoSEQ multiplex PCR; TCRdb keeps in-frame clones, though not all of them. The table lists 500,000 to 550,000 clones, 95% to 96% of them singletons. The specimen sequenced was naive CD4+ T cells sorted from blood. These receptors were taken from a woman in her thirties in good health. Both conserved end residues are part of each CDR3. The order of the fields is clone size, D gene, V gene, J gene, CDR3 DNA, CDR3 protein. D genes are given only for firm matches. Size values are once, few and many counts, or a class for expanded clones, and some rows have none.

abundance: NA
d_gene: NA
v_gene: TRBV7-9
j_gene: TRBJ2-1
CDR3nt: TGTGCCAGCATCAAAGCCCAGGGTACAATGGGGCAGTTCTTC
CDR3aa: CASIKAQGTMGQFF

abundance: once
d_gene: NA
v_gene: TRBV21-1
j_gene: TRBJ1-4
CDR3nt: TGTGCCAGCAGCAAACCACAGGGTCGTGAAAAACTGTTTTTT
CDR3aa: CASSKPQGREKLFF

abundance: NA
d_gene: TRBD2
v_gene: TRBV2
j_gene: TRBJ2-1
CDR3nt: TGTGCCAGCAAATCGGACCACCCAATTTGGCGGGAGGGCCGTCGCGAGCAGTTCTTC
CDR3aa: CASKSDHPIWREGRREQFF

abundance: NA
d_gene: TRBD1
v_gene: TRBV6-5
j_gene: TRBJ1-2
CDR3nt: TGTGCCAGCACTGCAGGGGGTTGGACTAACTATGGCTACACCTTC
CDR3aa: CASTAGGWTNYGYTF

abundance: NA
d_gene: NA
v_gene: TRBV6-1
j_gene: TRBJ1-2
CDR3nt: TGTGCCAGCAGTGAAGCAGGGGCGGTGGGCTATGGCTACACCTTC
CDR3aa: CASSEAGAVGYGYTF

abundance: NA
d_gene: NA
v_gene: TRBV7-2
j_gene: TRBJ1-2
CDR3nt: TGTGCCAGCAGCTTAGCGCTGGGGGATGGCTACACCTTC
CDR3aa: CASSLALGDGYTF

abundance: once
d_gene: NA
v_gene: TRBV19
j_gene: TRBJ2-5
CDR3nt: TGTGCCAGTAGTTTCAATCTACAAGAGACCCAGTACTTC
CDR3aa: CASSFNLQETQYF

abundance: NA
d_gene: NA
v_gene: TRBV13
j_gene: TRBJ2-1
CDR3nt: TGTGCCAGCAGCACCAGACTAGGAGATGAGCAGTTCTTC
CDR3aa: CASSTRLGDEQFF

abundance: NA
d_gene: NA
v_gene: TRBV11-3
j_gene: TRBJ2-5
CDR3nt: TGTGCCAGCAGCTTAGGAGGAGGAGGGGACACTTGGGAGACCCAGTACTTC
CDR3aa: CASSLGGGGDTWETQYF

abundance: NA
d_gene: TRBD1
v_gene: TRBV5-4
j_gene: TRBJ1-1
CDR3nt: TGTGCCAGCAGCTTAAAGGGGGCTGTGACTGAAGCTTTCTTT
CDR3aa: CASSLKGAVTEAFF

abundance: NA
d_gene: TRBD2
v_gene: TRBV5-8
j_gene: TRBJ2-1
CDR3nt: TGTGCCAGCAGCTTCCACGGTGGGAGCGGGAGGGCCTTAGAGCAGTTCTTC
CDR3aa: CASSFHGGSGRALEQFF

abundance: NA
d_gene: NA
v_gene: TRBV11-3
j_gene: TRBJ1-1
CDR3nt: TGTGCCAGCAGCTTAGCAGGGGCGGACACTGAAGCTTTCTTT
CDR3aa: CASSLAGADTEAFF

abundance: once
d_gene: NA
v_gene: TRBV11-2
j_gene: TRBJ1-1
CDR3nt: TGTGCCAGCAGCCCAGCGGGGAACACTGAAGCTTTCTTT
CDR3aa: CASSPAGNTEAFF

abundance: NA
d_gene: TRBD2
v_gene: TRBV30
j_gene: TRBJ2-3
CDR3nt: TGTGCCTGGAGTGGAACTAGCGTCAGCGTCTCAGATACGCAGTATTTT
CDR3aa: CAWSGTSVSVSDTQYF

abundance: NA
d_gene: NA
v_gene: TRBV5-1
j_gene: TRBJ2-7
CDR3nt: TGCGCCAGCACCATCGCGGACCCGGCCTCCTACGAGCAGTACTTC
CDR3aa: CASTIADPASYEQYF

abundance: NA
d_gene: TRBD1
v_gene: TRBV10-2
j_gene: TRBJ2-7
CDR3nt: TGCGCCAGCAACATGGGACAGGGTTACTACGAGCAGTACTTC
CDR3aa: CASNMGQGYYEQYF

abundance: NA
d_gene: NA
v_gene: TRBV7-2
j_gene: TRBJ1-2
CDR3nt: TGTGCCAGCAGAAGCGGCGGGGACTACACCTTC
CDR3aa: CASRSGGDYTF

abundance: NA
d_gene: NA
v_gene: TRBV20-1
j_gene: TRBJ2-7
CDR3nt: TGCAGTGCTAGAGATCTCTACGAGCAGTACTTC
CDR3aa: CSARDLYEQYF

abundance: NA
d_gene: TRBD2
v_gene: TRBV18
j_gene: TRBJ2-2
CDR3nt: TGTGCCAGCTCACCCCAGCGGGAGCCCACCGGGGAGCTGTTTTTT
CDR3aa: CASSPQREPTGELFF

abundance: NA
d_gene: NA
v_gene: TRBV7-9
j_gene: TRBJ2-5
CDR3nt: TGTGCCAGCAGCTTCGTGGACGGAGAAGAGACCCAGTACTTC
CDR3aa: CASSFVDGEETQYF

abundance: NA
d_gene: NA
v_gene: TRBV6-1
j_gene: TRBJ1-4
CDR3nt: TGTGCCAGCAGTGAAGCGCCAGGGGAAGGCGAAAAACTGTTTTTT
CDR3aa: CASSEAPGEGEKLFF

abundance: NA
d_gene: NA
v_gene: TRBV5-1
j_gene: TRBJ2-7
CDR3nt: TGCGCCAGCAGCTTGTTGGGGGCGTCCTCCTACGAGCAGTACTTC
CDR3aa: CASSLLGASSYEQYF